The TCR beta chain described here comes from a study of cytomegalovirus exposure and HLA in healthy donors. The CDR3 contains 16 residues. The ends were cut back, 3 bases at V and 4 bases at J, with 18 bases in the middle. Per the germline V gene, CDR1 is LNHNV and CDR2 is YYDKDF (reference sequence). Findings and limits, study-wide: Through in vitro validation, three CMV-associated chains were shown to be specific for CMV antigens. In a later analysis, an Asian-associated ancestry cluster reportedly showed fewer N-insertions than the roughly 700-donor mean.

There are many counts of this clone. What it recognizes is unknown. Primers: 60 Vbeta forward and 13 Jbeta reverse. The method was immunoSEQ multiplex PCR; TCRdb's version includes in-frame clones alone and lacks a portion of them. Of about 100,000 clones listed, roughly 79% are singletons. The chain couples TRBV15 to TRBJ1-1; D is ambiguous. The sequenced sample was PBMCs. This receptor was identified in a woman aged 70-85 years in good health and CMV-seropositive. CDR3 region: CATSRGSPEGGTEAFF. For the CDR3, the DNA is TGTGCCACCAGCAGGGGATCCCCAGAGGGTGGCACTGAAGCTTTCTTT. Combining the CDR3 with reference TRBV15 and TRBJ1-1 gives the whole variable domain DAMVIQNPRYQVTQFGKPVTLSCSQTLNHNVMYWYQQKSSQAPKLLFHYYDKDFNNEADTPDNFQSRRPNTSFCFLDIRSPGLGDTAMYLCATSRGSPEGGTEAFFGQGTRLTVV.